These 31 T cell receptor gamma chains came from one sample sequenced in a study of γδ T cells in repeated Plasmodium falciparum infection. Flow sorting of PBMC yielded separate Vgamma9/Vdelta2+ and Vdelta2-negative gammadelta T cell populations for bulk repertoire analysis. TCRdb reanalyzed the multiplex PCR reads using CATT. The data show about 26,000 gamma-chain clones, 3% seen once. The specimen sequenced was gamma-delta T cells from blood. Receptors originate from a pool of human donors (malaria-infected and uninfected, not separated).

The rearrangement joins TRGV2 to TRGJP2. The J gene is absent in TCRdb and was assigned here via DNA matching to germline. Losses at the gene ends were 2 bases for V and 3 bases for J; bases not matched to a gene: 12. CDR3 size: 17 residues. Per germline, CDR1 EGSNGY and CDR2 YDSYNSKV. The CDR3 DNA reads TGTGCCACCTGGGACGCCATCGGGATAGGTAGTGATTGGATCAAGACGTTT. Encoded protein: CATWDAIGIGSDWIKTF.

In its sample, this clone was seen many times. The protein TCRdb gives is from a much larger clone and does not agree with this DNA's translation at residues 7 and 9, likely a read error; the protein shown here comes from the DNA. The rearrangement uses TRGV2 and TRGJ1 or TRGJ2. Here the J gene came from matching the DNA to germline, since TCRdb omits it. The CDR3 sequence is 12 residues long. Germline loops: CDR1 EGSNGY, CDR2 YDSYNSKV. The CDR3 nucleotides read TGTGCCACCTGGGACGGGTCTTATAGGAAACTCTTT. Protein product: CATWDGSYRKLF.

This clone showed up many times. For this DNA, TCRdb reports the protein of a much larger clone, which diverges at residue 13, most likely from a read error; the protein presented here is translated directly from the DNA. No J gene call was made, and the V gene is TRGV9. CDR1 is GITISATS and CDR2 is ISYDGTV in the germline V gene (reference sequence). CDR3 length: 15 residues. The CDR3 is CALWELDPFCYKELF. The DNA for the CDR3 is TGTGCCTTGTGGGAGCTCGACCCTTTTTGTTATAAGGAACTCTTT.

This clone is medium-sized. The chain combines TRGV9 with TRGJP. This CDR3 is built from 17 residues. V lost 1 base, J lost 3 bases, and 3 bases stayed unmatched. The germline V gene has CDR1 GITISATS and CDR2 ISYDGTV (reference sequence). DNA for the CDR3: TGTGCCTTGTGGGAGGTTACGCAAGAGTTGGGCAAAAAAATCAAGGTATTT. Translated: CALWEVTQELGKKIKVF.

This clone was seen many times. TCRdb pairs this DNA with a much larger clone's protein that differs at residue 3, likely a read error; the protein shown was translated from the DNA. The genes are TRGV4 and TRGJ1 or TRGJ2. This CDR3 is built from 13 residues. Germline values: CDR1 EGSTGY, CDR2 YDSYTSSV. The CDR3 DNA reads as TGTGCCGCCTGGGTCGCCACTTATTATAAGAAACTCTTT. Translation gives CAAWVATYYKKLF.

Concerning this clone: The protein in TCRdb stems from a much larger clone and differs at residue 2 from this DNA's translation, likely a read error; here the protein is translated from the DNA. This chain joins TRGV9 and TRGJP. As TCRdb names no J gene, one was assigned here on the basis of a DNA match to germline. The germline V gene encodes CDR1 GITISATS and CDR2 ISYDGTV (reference sequence). The CDR3 is made up of 18 amino acids. CDR3 protein: CTLWEVVGKELGKKIKVF. The DNA of the CDR3 is TGTACCTTGTGGGAGGTGGTGGGAAAAGAGTTGGGCAAAAAAATCAAGGTATTT.

Remarks on this clone: A single base is all that separates this from a far larger clone, so a read error is likely. At the DNA level, this CDR3 is encoded by other sequences in the same sample as well. No call exists for the J gene, whereas the V gene is TRGV2. In germline, CDR1 is EGSNGY, CDR2 YDSYNSKV. The CDR3 loop spans 30 amino acids. Written as DNA, the CDR3 is TGTGCCACCTGGGACGGGGCTATAAGAAACTCTCTGGCAGTGGAACAACACTTGTTGTCACAGGTAAGTATCGGAAGAATACAACATTTC. Its translation: CATWDGAIRNSLAVEQHLLSQVSIGRIQHF.

This clone appeared many times. The amino acid sequence in TCRdb belongs to a much larger clone and departs from this DNA's translation at residue 3, likely a sequencing read error; the sequence shown is translated from the DNA. V gene TRGV2 combines with J gene TRGJ1 or TRGJ2. The V gene's germline CDR1 is EGSNGY and CDR2 YDSYNSKV. The CDR3 is 12 residues long. CDR3 coding DNA: TGTGCCGCCTGGGACGGTTATTATAAGAAACTCTTT. Translated: CAAWDGYYKKLF.

This clone was counted many times. Only one base separates this from a far larger clonotype, so it likely reflects a read error. The DNA is omitted, as the CDR3 cannot be located on it reliably, and the CDR3 follows TCRdb's listing. V gene assignment gives TRGV2, but the J gene was left uncalled. Including both end residues, the CDR3 is 30 amino acids long. From germline, CDR1 is EGSNGY and CDR2 YDSYNSKV. The CDR3 is CATWDGAIRNSLAVEQHLLSQVSIGRIQHF.

This clone rates as medium-sized. The identical CDR3 is also encoded by other nucleotide sequences in the sample. The CDR3 loop is CALWEVIGKLF. In DNA, the CDR3 is TGTGCCTTGTGGGAGGTGATTGGGAAACTCTTT. This rearrangement joins TRGV9 to TRGJ1 or TRGJ2. The CDR3 length is 11 residues. Germline V lookup: CDR1 GITISATS, CDR2 ISYDGTV (reference sequence). V lost 0 bases to trimming and J lost 12 bases; unmatched junction nucleotides: 5.

This clone was seen ten or more times. The V call is TRGV2, the J call TRGJ1 or TRGJ2. The CDR3 spans 13 residues. V was pared by 2 bases and J by 7 bases, with 8 bases of the junction left unmatched. From germline, CDR1 is EGSNGY and CDR2 YDSYNSKV. The CDR3 DNA is TGTGCCACCTGGGACGAAGGGAGGTATAAGAAACTCTTT. Protein: CATWDEGRYKKLF.

This chain links TRGV9 with TRGJP. TCRdb offers no J gene call, so here the DNA was matched to germline to obtain one. The length of the CDR3 is 17 residues. Trimming removed 4 bases from V and 17 bases from J; junction bases left unmatched: 20. The germline CDR1 and CDR2 sequences are GITISATS and ISYDGTV (reference sequence). The CDR3 sequence: CALWEGARGVGQKIKVF. The CDR3 DNA reads as TGTGCCTTGTGGGAAGGTGCAAGGGGGGTTGGGCAAAAAATCAAGGTATTT.

This clone was observed at least ten times. This likely came from a read error, as a far larger clone is one base away. The same CDR3 arises from other DNA sequences in this sample as well. This chain connects TRGV9 to TRGJP. TCRdb does not report a J gene; here it was assigned by matching the DNA to germline references. This CDR3 is 18 amino acids long. J lost 5 bases, V lost 1 base, and 8 bases had no gene match. Germline loops: CDR1 GITISATS, CDR2 ISYDGTV (reference sequence). For the CDR3, the DNA is TGTGCCTTGTGGGAGGTACGAGGGGAAGAGTTGGGCAAAAAAATCAAGGTATTT. This encodes CALWEVRGEELGKKIKVF.

This clone was seen ten or more times. A far more abundant clone sits one base away, making this likely a read error. The sample holds other DNA sequences that translate to the same CDR3. The rearrangement uses TRGV9 and TRGJP. TCRdb lists no J gene, so it was determined here by aligning the DNA to germline. The germline gives CDR1 GITISATS, CDR2 ISYDGTV (reference sequence). This CDR3 is built from 17 residues. CDR3 region: CALWEVREELGKKIKVF. The CDR3 nucleotides are TGTGCCTTGTGGGAGGTGCGGGAAGAGTTGGGCAAAAAGATCAAGGTATTT.

The table lists this clone with a few counts. The TCRdb protein, from a much larger clone, departs from this DNA's translation at residue 10, likely by read error; the protein shown derives from the DNA. V usage is TRGV9 and J usage is TRGJP. TCRdb carries no J gene annotation; the J gene was assigned here by matching the DNA with germline. V gave up 1 base and J gave up 9 bases; unmatched junction bases: 12. This CDR3 region has 18 residues. Per germline, CDR1 GITISATS and CDR2 ISYDGTV (reference sequence). The CDR3 protein is CALWEVRTPWLGKKIKVF. The CDR3 nucleotides read TGTGCCTTGTGGGAGGTAAGAACGCCCTGGTTGGGCAAAAAAATCAAGGTATTT.

A word on this clone: The amino acid sequence in TCRdb belongs to a much larger clone and departs from this DNA's translation at residue 7, likely a sequencing read error; the sequence shown is translated from the DNA. J is TRGJ1 or TRGJ2 and V is TRGV9. TCRdb records no J gene; here it was assigned by comparing the DNA to germline. Germline V gives CDR1 GITISATS, CDR2 ISYDGTV (reference sequence). V dropped 1 base and J dropped 7; count of bases not matched to a gene: 10. CDR3 length: 14 residues. DNA for the CDR3: TGTGCCTTGTGGGAGGTTGGAACCCACTATAAGAAACTCTTT. Its translation: CALWEVGTHYKKLF.

Concerning this clone itself: The TCRdb record carries a much larger clone's protein, which differs from this DNA's translation at residue 10; a read error is the likely cause, and the protein listed here is the DNA translation. The chain links TRGV3 to TRGJ1 or TRGJ2. Here the J gene came from matching the DNA to germline, since TCRdb omits it. Losses at the gene ends were 2 bases for V and 8 bases for J; bases not matched to a gene: 12. The CDR3 runs to 14 residues. Germline-derived CDR1 and CDR2 are VTNTFY and YDVSTARD (reference sequence). CDR3 residues: CATWDNMYYHKKLF. The CDR3 DNA reads TGTGCCACCTGGGACAATATGTACTATCATAAGAAACTCTTT.

Details on this clone: The amino acid sequence in TCRdb belongs to a much larger clone and departs from this DNA's translation at residue 8, likely a sequencing read error; the sequence shown is translated from the DNA. V is TRGV9 and J is TRGJP. Germline matching of the DNA provided the J gene here, since TCRdb leaves it blank. CDR1 is GITISATS and CDR2 is ISYDGTV in the germline V gene (reference sequence). The CDR3 totals 17 residues. V was clipped by 0 bases and J by 7 bases; unmatched bases: 6. The CDR3 protein is CALWEVQSELGKKIKVF. Here the CDR3 DNA reads TGTGCCTTGTGGGAGGTGCAGAGCGAGTTGGGCAAAAAAATCAAGGTATTT.

This clone is large. This same CDR3 is encoded by further DNA sequences in the sample. The V and J genes are TRGV9 and TRGJP. Trimming at V came to 0 bases and at J to 7 bases, leaving 3 bases not matched to a gene. The CDR3 length is 16 residues. Germline V gives CDR1 GITISATS, CDR2 ISYDGTV (reference sequence). The CDR3 region has the DNA TGTGCCTTGTGGGAGGTGCGGGAGTTGGGCAAAAAAATCAAGGTATTT. It is translated as CALWEVRELGKKIKVF.

About this clone itself: With only one base between it and a far larger clone, this is likely a read error. Other nucleotide sequences in the sample specify the same CDR3. The chain employs TRGV9 and TRGJP. TCRdb gives no J gene; it was assigned here by matching the DNA to germline. V shed 4 bases, J shed 9 bases, and the junction held 12 bases outside the gene matches. The germline gives CDR1 GITISATS, CDR2 ISYDGTV (reference sequence). The CDR3 is 17 residues long. The CDR3 reads CALWESKGGLGKKIKVF. In DNA, the CDR3 is TGTGCCTTGTGGGAATCCAAGGGAGGGTTGGGCAAAAAAATCAAGGTATTT.

This clone was counted a few times. A far bigger clonotype differs at one base, so this is likely a read error. Different DNA sequences within this sample yield the same CDR3. The chain recombines TRGV9 with TRGJ1 or TRGJ2. Here the J gene was assigned by germline matching of the DNA, as TCRdb has none. CDR3 size: 14 residues. Per the germline V gene, CDR1 is GITISATS and CDR2 is ISYDGTV (reference sequence). CDR3 nucleotide sequence: TGCGCCTTGTGGGAGGAAACCGCTTATTATAAGAAACTCTTT. This codes for CALWEETAYYKKLF.

This clone showed up many times. TCRdb lists the protein of a much larger clone for this DNA, which differs at residue 2, so this is likely a read error; the protein given here is translated from the DNA itself. The chain joins TRGV2 to TRGJ1 or TRGJ2. The CDR3 loop spans 13 amino acids. In germline, CDR1 is EGSNGY, CDR2 YDSYNSKV. Written as DNA, the CDR3 is TGTACCACCTGGGACGGGCTTTTTTATAAGAAACTCTTT. It specifies CTTWDGLFYKKLF.

This clone was seen repeatedly, ten times or more. The likely explanation is a read error, given a far larger clone one base away. The J gene is TRGJP1, the V gene TRGV4. TCRdb does not report a J gene; here it was assigned by matching the DNA to germline references. CDR1 is EGSTGY, CDR2 YDSYTSSV, per germline. This CDR3 comprises 16 residues. The CDR3 coding sequence is TGTGCCACCTGGGACCCATGGGGGGGCACTGGTTGGGTCAAGATATTT. Amino acids: CATWDPWGGTGWVKIF.

This clone was counted at least ten times. A far bigger clonotype differs at one base, so this is likely a read error. Within the sample, other DNA sequences also encode this same CDR3. V gene TRGV9 combines with J gene TRGJ1 or TRGJ2. Germline matching of the DNA provided the J gene here, since TCRdb leaves it blank. The CDR3 covers 11 residues. J was trimmed by 7 bases and V by 5 bases; bases with no gene match: 5. Looked up from germline, CDR1 is GITISATS and CDR2 is ISYDGTV (reference sequence). CDR3 nucleotide sequence: TGTGCCTTGTGGGGGGTCTATAAGAAACTCTTT. Amino acid sequence: CALWGVYKKLF.

This clone is medium-sized by share. A much larger clone is a single base away; this may be a read error. The chain has TRGV9 and TRGJ1 or TRGJ2. V lost 6 bases, J lost 1 base, and 0 bases stayed unmatched. Germline lookup yields CDR1 GITISATS and CDR2 ISYDGTV (reference sequence). This CDR3 has 11 residues. The CDR3 region has the DNA TGTGCCTTGTGGAATTATTATAAGAAACTCTTT. It translates to CALWNYYKKLF.

This clone has at least ten counts. This likely came from a read error, as a far larger clone is one base away. The same CDR3 can be traced to other DNA sequences in this sample. J gene calling gave no result, while the V gene is TRGV9. Germline assignment: CDR1 GITISATS and CDR2 ISYDGTV (reference sequence). CDR3 length: 13 amino acids. CDR3 protein: CALWEPETYKKLF. In DNA form, the CDR3 reads TGTGCCTTGTGGGAGCCTGAAACTTATAAGAAGCTCTTT.

This clone has at least ten counts. The chain recombines TRGV2 with TRGJP2. The germline V gene encodes CDR1 EGSNGY and CDR2 YDSYNSKV. The CDR3 runs to 16 residues. J gave up 0 bases and V 1 base, and 5 bases lay outside the gene matches. CDR3 bases: TGTGCCACCTGGGACGGACAATATAGTAGTGATTGGATCAAGACGTTT. This sequence encodes CATWDGQYSSDWIKTF.

This clone came up many times. This DNA translates differently at residue 6 from the TCRdb protein, which is that of a much larger clone; a read error is likely, and the protein shown is the DNA's own translation. Other DNA sequences in the same sample also yield this CDR3. The chain carries TRGV8 and TRGJ1 or TRGJ2. This CDR3 has 12 residues. V dropped 4 bases and J dropped 7; count of bases not matched to a gene: 7. From germline, CDR1 is VENAVY and CDR2 YDSYNSRV. For the CDR3, the DNA is TGTGCCACCTGGGACCTGGGCTATAAGAAACTCTTT. It translates to CATWDLGYKKLF.

This clone was counted a few times. TCRdb's entry gives the protein of a much larger clone, which mismatches this DNA's translation at residue 12, likely from a read error; the protein reported here is translated from the DNA. This sequence joins TRGV9 and TRGJP. The J gene was not available in TCRdb and was assigned here by matching the DNA to germline segments. There are 18 residues in the CDR3. Germline CDR1 reads GITISATS; CDR2 reads ISYDGTV (reference sequence). CDR3 amino acids: CALWEVTQSELSKKIKVF. CDR3 sequence (DNA): TGTGCCTTGTGGGAGGTGACCCAATCGGAGTTGAGCAAAAAAATCAAGGTATTT.

This clone has just a few counts. The protein held in TCRdb is that of a much larger clone and does not match this DNA's translation at residue 4, likely because of a read error; the protein shown is translated from the DNA. This sequence joins TRGV5 and TRGJ1 or TRGJ2. The J gene, missing from TCRdb, was assigned here through DNA to germline matching. This CDR3 is 11 amino acids long. CDR1 and CDR2 (germline): VINAFY, YDVSNSKD. CDR3 DNA sequence: TGTGCCACCAGGGACGGCCCAGAGAAACTCTTT. It is translated as CATRDGPEKLF.

This clone was picked up many times. For this DNA, TCRdb reports the protein of a much larger clone, which diverges at residue 7, most likely from a read error; the protein presented here is translated directly from the DNA. This chain links TRGV9 with TRGJP. Trimming took 4 bases from V and 5 from J; bases not matched to a gene: 8. Germline V gives CDR1 GITISATS, CDR2 ISYDGTV (reference sequence). The CDR3 extends over 17 amino acids. The CDR3 bases are TGTGCCTTGTGGGAATTCTCGAAAGAGTTGGGCAAAAAAATCAAGGTATTT. Protein product: CALWEFSKELGKKIKVF.